This T cell receptor beta chain derives from a study of shared clonotypes between healthy human individuals. Regarding the study as a whole: Sequencing depth was a factor that was expected to affect clonotype sharing among donors.

Deep-level running was used for the assay. Genomic DNA of every subset was divided equally among multiple immunoSEQ plates. Authors' data handling: Junction-only sequences without quality scores were provided by ImmunoSEQ, so filtering was different. Using immunoSEQ multiplex PCR, the repertoire was profiled, and TCRdb retains in-frame clones only, with some absent. V, J and clone size reflect that table, while D and trimming were determined from the DNA. Altogether some 470,000 clones are present, less than 80% being singletons, with the ten largest covering about an eighth. The CDR3 totals 15 residues. CDR1 is MDHEN, CDR2 SYDVKM, per germline. The V and J ends lost 2 bases and 4 bases respectively, with 14 bases between them. As to this clone: Its antigen is currently unknown.

This chain joins TRBV28 and TRBJ1-2, with a weak D call TRBD1 (5 bases). The sequenced sample consisted of PBMCs. The receptor was derived from a woman in her thirties or forties in good health. Some clones in this sample may be carry-over from other donors' samples. CDR3 DNA: TGTGCCAGCAGTTTAGGGGGGGAGGAATTCTATGGCTACACCTTC. Amino acids: CASSLGGEEFYGYTF.